The 3 T cell receptor beta chains listed next were all sequenced from one sample in a study of cytomegalovirus exposure and HLA in healthy donors. The study ran its PCR with 60 Vbeta and 13 Jbeta primers. Method: immunoSEQ multiplex PCR; TCRdb's copy keeps in-frame clones and lacks some. The table includes hundreds of thousands of clones, roughly 80% detected once. Sequencing used PBMCs. The receptor source for this set is a man aged 30 to 39 in good health and CMV-seronegative.

V usage is TRBV5-8 and J usage is TRBJ1-2, with TRBD1 matching over 8 bases. Looked up from germline, CDR1 is SGHTS and CDR2 is YDEGEE. This CDR3 region has 14 residues. Losses at the gene ends were 3 bases for V and 3 bases for J; bases not matched to a gene: 4. CDR3 in amino acids: CASSSQGEDYGYTF. Here the CDR3 DNA reads TGTGCCAGCAGCTCACAGGGGGAAGACTATGGCTACACCTTC.

The chain has TRBV27 and TRBJ1-6; D remains ambiguous. CDR3 length: 15 amino acids. In germline, CDR1 is MNHEY, CDR2 SMNVEV (reference sequence). V lost 3 bases and J 4 bases, leaving 10 bases between the germline ends. In DNA form, the CDR3 reads TGTGCCAGCAGTTTGTCACAGCTATATAATTCACCCCTCCACTTT. Translated, it gives CASSLSQLYNSPLHF.

This chain links TRBV28 with TRBJ2-5, with 14 positions matching TRBD2. The trim removed 3 bases at V and 4 bases at J, leaving 10 bases unmatched. The CDR3 totals 18 residues. In germline, CDR1 is MDHEN, CDR2 SYDVKM. CDR3 sequence reads: CASSFPGTSGGRGETQYF. The CDR3 DNA sequence: TGTGCCAGCAGTTTCCCCGGGACTAGCGGGGGTAGGGGAGAGACCCAGTACTTC.